This TCR beta chain was retrieved from a study of shared clonotypes between healthy human individuals. Across the study: Per donor, CD8 memory used one plate, CD8 naive used two, CD4 memory used three and CD4 naive used three.

Some clones are missing from TCRdb's copy, which holds only in-frame ones; the method was immunoSEQ multiplex PCR. Here the sample spans approximately 330,000 clones, more than 60% being singletons. Germline V gives CDR1 SQVTM, CDR2 ANQGSEA. V shed 2 bases and J shed 5 bases, with 10 bases lying between them. This CDR3 has 13 residues. This clone was observed a handful of times. Source material: memory CD4+ T cells sorted from blood. Subset reported: CD45RA-negative fraction. The chain has TRBV29-1 and TRBJ2-1, with D hard to call. The TCR comes from a man aged 25 to 40 in good health. CDR3 amino acids: CSVEMSLHNEQFF. The CDR3 nucleotides read TGCAGCGTTGAAATGTCGCTTCACAATGAGCAGTTCTTC.